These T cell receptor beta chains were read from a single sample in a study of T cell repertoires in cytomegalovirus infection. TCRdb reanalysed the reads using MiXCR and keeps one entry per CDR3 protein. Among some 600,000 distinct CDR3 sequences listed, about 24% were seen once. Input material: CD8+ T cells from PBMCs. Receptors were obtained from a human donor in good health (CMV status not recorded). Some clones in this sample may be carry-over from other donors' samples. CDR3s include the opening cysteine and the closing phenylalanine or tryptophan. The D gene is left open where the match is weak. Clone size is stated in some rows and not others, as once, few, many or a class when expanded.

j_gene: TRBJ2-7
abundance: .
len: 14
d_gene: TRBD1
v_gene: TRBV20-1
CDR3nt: TGCAGTGCTAGAGATAAGGACAGGGGTTACGAGCAGTACTTC
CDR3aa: CSARDKDRGYEQYF

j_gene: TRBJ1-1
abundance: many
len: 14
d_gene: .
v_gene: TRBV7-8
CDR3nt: TGTGCCAGCAGCCCCGAACAGGGAGTGGCTGAAGCTTTCTTT
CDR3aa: CASSPEQGVAEAFF

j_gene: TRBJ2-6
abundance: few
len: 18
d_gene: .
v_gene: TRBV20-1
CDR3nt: TGCAGTGCTAGAGAGTTGGGGGGGCACAGCTCTGGGGCCAACGTCCTGACTTTC
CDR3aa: CSARELGGHSSGANVLTF

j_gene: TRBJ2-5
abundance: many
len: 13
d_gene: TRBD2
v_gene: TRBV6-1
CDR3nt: TGTGCCAGCACTCGGACTAGAGGGGAGACCCAGTACTTC
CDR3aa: CASTRTRGETQYF

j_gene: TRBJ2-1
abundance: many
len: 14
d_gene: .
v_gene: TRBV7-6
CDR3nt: TGTGCCAGCAGCTCTTTAGACAAGAACAATGAGCAGTTCTTC
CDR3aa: CASSSLDKNNEQFF

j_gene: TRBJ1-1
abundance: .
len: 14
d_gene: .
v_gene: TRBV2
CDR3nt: TGTGCCAGCAGTTACAGGGTCACGAACACTGAAGCTTTCTTT
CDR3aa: CASSYRVTNTEAFF

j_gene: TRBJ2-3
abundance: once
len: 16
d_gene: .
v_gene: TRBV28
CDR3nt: TGTGCCAGCACGACTAGACACAGGAGCAGCACAGATAAGCAGTATTTT
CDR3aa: CASTTRHRSSTDKQYF

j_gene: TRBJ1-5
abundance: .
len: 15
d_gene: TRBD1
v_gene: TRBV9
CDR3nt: TGTGCCAGCAGTCCTTGGACAGGGGAAAATCAGCCCCAGCATTTT
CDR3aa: CASSPWTGENQPQHF

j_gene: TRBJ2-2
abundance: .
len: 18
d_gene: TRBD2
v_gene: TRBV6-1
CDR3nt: TGTGCCAGCGGGGGACCCGGGACTAGCGGGAACAAGACCGGGGAGCTGTTTTTT
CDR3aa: CASGGPGTSGNKTGELFF

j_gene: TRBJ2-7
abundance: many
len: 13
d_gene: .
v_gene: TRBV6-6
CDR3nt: TGTGCCAGCAGTTACTCCATGGACTACGAGCAGTACTTC
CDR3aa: CASSYSMDYEQYF

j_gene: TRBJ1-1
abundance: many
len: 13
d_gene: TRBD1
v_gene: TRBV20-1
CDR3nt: TGCAGTGCTAGGTCAGGGGGCTGGGCTGAAGCTTTCTTT
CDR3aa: CSARSGGWAEAFF

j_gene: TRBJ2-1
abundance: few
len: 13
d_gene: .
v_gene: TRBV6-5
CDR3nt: TGTGCCAGCAGTTACAAGCGGACGGGGGAGCAGTTCTTC
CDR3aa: CASSYKRTGEQFF

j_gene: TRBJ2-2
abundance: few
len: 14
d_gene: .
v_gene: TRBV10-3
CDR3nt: TGTGCCTCGGGGGGCAACCCGAACACCGGGGAGCTGTTTTTT
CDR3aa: CASGGNPNTGELFF

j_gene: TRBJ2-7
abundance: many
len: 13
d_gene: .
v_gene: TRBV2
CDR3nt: TGTGCCAGCAGTGTGGGTTCTACCTACGAGCAGTACTTC
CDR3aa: CASSVGSTYEQYF

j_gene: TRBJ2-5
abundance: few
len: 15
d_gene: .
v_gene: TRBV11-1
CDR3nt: TGTGCCAGCACCGAGCTCGCCGGAATCCAAGAGACCCAGTACTTC
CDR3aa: CASTELAGIQETQYF

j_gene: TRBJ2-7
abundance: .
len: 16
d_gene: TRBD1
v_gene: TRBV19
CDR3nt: TGTGCCAGTAGTACCCCCGCGGACAGGAGGCCCTACGAGCAGTACTTC
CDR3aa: CASSTPADRRPYEQYF

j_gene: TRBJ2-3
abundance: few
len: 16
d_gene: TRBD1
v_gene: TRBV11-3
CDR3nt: TGTGCCAGCAGCTTGACCCGACAGGGGGCAACAGATACGCAGTATTTT
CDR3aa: CASSLTRQGATDTQYF

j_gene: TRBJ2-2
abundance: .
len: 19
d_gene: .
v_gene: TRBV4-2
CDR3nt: TGTGCCAGCAGGAGTAGGGGGGGTTCAGGGGCGAGGAACACCGGGGAGCTGTTTTTT
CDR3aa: CASRSRGGSGARNTGELFF

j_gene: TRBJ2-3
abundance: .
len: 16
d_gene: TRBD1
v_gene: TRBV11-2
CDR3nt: TGTGCCAGCAGCCCGTTTGGGACAGAGAACACAGATACGCAGTATTTT
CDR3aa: CASSPFGTENTDTQYF

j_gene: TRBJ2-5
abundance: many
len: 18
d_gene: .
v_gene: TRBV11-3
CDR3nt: TGTGCCAGCAGCCCAAGTTTGAGGAAGCGCGGGGTTCTAGAGACCCAGTACTTC
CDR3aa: CASSPSLRKRGVLETQYF

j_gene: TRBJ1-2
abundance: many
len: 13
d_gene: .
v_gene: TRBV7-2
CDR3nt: TGTGCCAGCAGCTTAGTGGGGCCGCAAGGCTACACCTTC
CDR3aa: CASSLVGPQGYTF

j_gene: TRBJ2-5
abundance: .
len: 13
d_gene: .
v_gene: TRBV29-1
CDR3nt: TGCAGCGTTGAAGGGAGGGGTCCGGGGACCCAGTACTTC
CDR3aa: CSVEGRGPGTQYF

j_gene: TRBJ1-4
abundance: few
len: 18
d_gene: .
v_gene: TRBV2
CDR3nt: TGTGCCAGCAGTGTGAGGAGGTCGCAGGGAGTACGAAATGAAAAACTGTTTTTT
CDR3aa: CASSVRRSQGVRNEKLFF

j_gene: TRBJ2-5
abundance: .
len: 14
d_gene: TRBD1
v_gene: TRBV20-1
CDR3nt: TGCAGTGCTAGAGTCGGGGACAGTCAAGAGACCCAGTACTTC
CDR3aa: CSARVGDSQETQYF

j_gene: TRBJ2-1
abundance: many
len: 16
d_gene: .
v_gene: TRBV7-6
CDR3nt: TGTGCCAGCAGCTCCCCCGCGGGGCTCTCCTACAATGAGCAGTTCTTC
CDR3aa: CASSSPAGLSYNEQFF

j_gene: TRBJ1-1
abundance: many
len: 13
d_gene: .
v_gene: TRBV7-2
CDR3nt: TGTGCCAGCAGCCAGGACCTCTGGACTGAAGCTTTCTTT
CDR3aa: CASSQDLWTEAFF

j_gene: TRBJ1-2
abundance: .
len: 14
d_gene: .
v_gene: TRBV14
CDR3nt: TGTGCCAGCAGCCAAGACCCGATACTCTATGGCTACACCTTC
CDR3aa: CASSQDPILYGYTF

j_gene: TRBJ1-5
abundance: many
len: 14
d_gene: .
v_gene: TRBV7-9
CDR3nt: TGTGCCAGCAGCCCGCCGGGATCCCCAGGGCCCCAGCATTTT
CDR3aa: CASSPPGSPGPQHF

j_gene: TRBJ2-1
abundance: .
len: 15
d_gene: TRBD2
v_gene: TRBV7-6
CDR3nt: TGTGCCAGCAGCTTCTTAGCGGGGGGCCGCAATGAGCAGTTCTTC
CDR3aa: CASSFLAGGRNEQFF

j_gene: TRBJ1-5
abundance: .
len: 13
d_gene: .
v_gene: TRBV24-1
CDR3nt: TGTGCCACCAGTGATTCAGGTAATCAGCCCCAGCATTTT
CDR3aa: CATSDSGNQPQHF

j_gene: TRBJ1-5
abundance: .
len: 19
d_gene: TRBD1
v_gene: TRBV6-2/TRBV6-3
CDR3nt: TGTGCCAGCAGTACGCTCCGGGACAGGGCCCGTCTTAGCAATCAGCCCCAGCATTTT
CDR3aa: CASSTLRDRARLSNQPQHF